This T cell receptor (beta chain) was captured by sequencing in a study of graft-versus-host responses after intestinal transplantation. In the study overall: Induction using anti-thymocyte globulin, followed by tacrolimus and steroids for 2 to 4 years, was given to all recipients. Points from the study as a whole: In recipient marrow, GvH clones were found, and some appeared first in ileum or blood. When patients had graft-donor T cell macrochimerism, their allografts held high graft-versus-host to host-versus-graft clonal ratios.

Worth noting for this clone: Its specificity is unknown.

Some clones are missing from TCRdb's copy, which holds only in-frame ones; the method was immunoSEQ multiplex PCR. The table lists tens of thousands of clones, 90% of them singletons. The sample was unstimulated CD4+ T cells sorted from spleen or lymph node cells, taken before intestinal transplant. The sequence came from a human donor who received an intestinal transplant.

DNA of the CDR3: TGTGCCAGCAGCGTAGCTGCAGCCCCAACGGGCACTGAAGCTTTCTTT. As protein: CASSVAAAPTGTEAFF. This chain connects TRBV9 to TRBJ1-1; D is unclear. Trimming cost V 0 bases and J 4 bases, with 16 bases left between them. CDR1 and CDR2 (germline): SGDLS, YYNGEE. The CDR3 consists of 16 residues.